Presented here are 21 T cell receptor beta chains from one specimen sequenced in a study of tumor-infiltrating lymphocytes in oesophageal squamous cell carcinoma. TCRdb fed the PCR reads into MiXCR, producing one record per CDR3 protein. Among about 12,000 distinct CDR3 sequences listed, approximately 50% were seen once. The sequencing input was esophageal tumor tissue. The receptors here all came from a female donor with esophageal squamous cell carcinoma.

In its sample, this clonotype was seen once. For the CDR3, the DNA is TGTGCCAGCAGTAACCCAGGACGGGAGGAGCAGTACTTC. Translation gives CASSNPGREEQYF. The V call is TRBV28, the J call TRBJ2-7; a possible D gene is TRBD2 (6 bases). Trimming pared 5 bases from V and 7 bases from J, leaving 15 bases between. The CDR3 runs to 13 residues. Germline lookup yields CDR1 MDHEN and CDR2 SYDVKM.

J is TRBJ2-5 and V is TRBV7-3, with D unresolved. Per germline, CDR1 SGHTA and CDR2 FQGTGA. Trimming removed 4 bases at V and 3 bases at J, with 12 bases between. The CDR3 is 14 residues long. The CDR3 is CASSSDRGEETQYF. In nucleotides, the CDR3 is TGTGCCAGCAGCTCAGATCGTGGGGAAGAGACCCAGTACTTC. Supplemented by reference TRBV7-3 and TRBJ2-5, the full variable domain reads GAGVSQTPSNKVTEKGKYVELRCDPISGHTALYWYRQSLGQGPEFLIYFQGTGAADDSGLPNDRFFAVRPEGSVSTLKIQRTERGDSAVYLCASSSDRGEETQYFGPGTRLLVL.

Worth noting for this clonotype: The conserved phenylalanine or tryptophan normally closing the CDR3 is absent here, so this likely arose from a read error. No DNA is shown, since the ends of the CDR3 on it are uncertain; the CDR3 is the one TCRdb lists. V gene TRBV5-1 combines with J gene TRBJ2-7; whether TRBD1, the table's D call, matches the DNA was not checked. The CDR3 has 18 residues if both end residues are counted. Germline lookup yields CDR1 SGHRS and CDR2 YFSETQ. CDR3 protein: CASSSQRTGSHYGYTFGS.

The chain uses TRBV11-3 and TRBJ2-1, with TRBD2 matching over 8 bases. Losses at the gene ends were 4 bases for V and 8 bases for J; bases not matched to a gene: 13. Germline loops: CDR1 SGHNT, CDR2 YENEEA. The CDR3 loop spans 16 amino acids. Here the CDR3 DNA reads TGTGCCAGCAGCTACATTAGCAGCGGGAGAAACGATGAGCAGTTCTTC. It is translated as CASSYISSGRNDEQFF.

V gene TRBV28 combines with J gene TRBJ2-3, with TRBD2 identical over 10 bases. Germline trimming cut 6 bases from V and 4 bases from J; bases unmatched to any gene: 4. CDR1 is MDHEN, CDR2 SYDVKM, per germline. This CDR3 region has 14 residues. CDR3 amino acids: CASRPSGGADTQYF. CDR3 coding DNA: TGTGCCAGCAGACCTAGCGGGGGTGCAGATACGCAGTATTTT.

This clonotype was observed many times. This chain connects TRBV5-6 to TRBJ2-7, with a possible D match to TRBD2 (6 bases). The CDR3 has 15 amino acids. Trimming took off 0 bases at V and 1 base at J, with 11 bases between the two ends. Germline V gene sequence: CDR1 SGHDT, CDR2 YYEEEE. As DNA, the CDR3 is TGTGCCAGCAGCTTGGGGGGACTGACTTCCTACGAGCAGTACTTC. Amino acids: CASSLGGLTSYEQYF.

CDR3 DNA: TGTGCCAGCAGCTTAGGGGTAGGGGCCCCAAATGAGCAGTTCTTC. The encoded protein is CASSLGVGAPNEQFF. The chain employs TRBV7-2 and TRBJ2-1; TRBD1 might be the D (5 bases). Germline loops: CDR1 SGHTA, CDR2 FQGNSA. This CDR3 region has 15 residues. The V gene lost 1 base and the J gene lost 7 bases, with 14 bases spanning the gap.

This clonotype is termed large. V and J are TRBV7-2 and TRBJ2-3, with D possibly matching TRBD2 (6 bases). The V gene's germline CDR1 is SGHTA and CDR2 FQGNSA. The CDR3 extends over 18 amino acids. The V and J ends lost 5 bases and 4 bases respectively, with 25 bases between them. As DNA, the CDR3 is TGTGCCAGCAGCCCTCAGCTGATCTGGGGGGAGCTGGCAGATACGCAGTATTTT. Protein sequence: CASSPQLIWGELADTQYF.

This chain joins TRBV6-1 and TRBJ2-1; TRBD2 matches 8 bases. Gene TRBJ2-7 matches the end of the DNA better, so the J call may be wrong. This CDR3 is built from 14 residues. Per the germline V gene, CDR1 is MNHNS and CDR2 is SASEGT. CDR3 protein: CASRPTSASYEQYF. The CDR3 DNA reads as TGTGCCAGCAGACCGACTAGCGCCTCCTACGAGCAGTACTTC.

This clonotype has a count of ten or more. V usage is TRBV6-1 and J usage is TRBJ1-4; TRBD1 is a possible D gene (6 bases). The CDR3 loop spans 15 amino acids. V was cut by 2 bases and J by 8 bases, with 15 bases left in between. Germline V gives CDR1 MNHNS, CDR2 SASEGT. The CDR3 coding sequence is TGTGCCAGCAGTGAACGCAGGGGTCTGTGGGAAAAACTGTTTTTT. This gives the protein CASSERRGLWEKLFF.

This clonotype was seen ten or more times. CDR3 region: CASSPTGQGDTQYF. The CDR3 DNA reads TGTGCCAGCTCACCCACGGGACAGGGGGATACGCAGTATTTT. The chain employs TRBV18 and TRBJ2-3; 10 bases line up with TRBD1. The CDR3 is made up of 14 amino acids. Germline loops: CDR1 KGHSH, CDR2 LQKENI. V was pared by 3 bases and J by 6 bases, with 3 bases of the junction left unmatched.

The chain has TRBV7-2 and TRBJ2-5; D remains unclear. The J call is uncertain, as TRBJ2-7 better fits the DNA end. CDR3 length: 11 amino acids. Germline CDR1 is SGHTA and CDR2 is FQGNSA. In DNA, the CDR3 is TGTGCCAGCAGCGACCGCTACGAGCAGTACTTC. It encodes CASSDRYEQYF.

Turning to this clonotype: This may come from a read error, since a much larger clone is one base off. This chain connects TRBV7-6 to TRBJ2-1; TRBD1 aligns across 9 bases. The closer fit of TRBJ2-7 to the DNA end suggests the J call may be wrong. CDR3 size: 13 residues. Germline V CDR1 and CDR2: SGHVS, FNYEAQ. The CDR3 DNA reads TGTGCCAGCAGCTGGGACAGGGAAAGTGAGCAGTACTTC. Translating it yields CASSWDRESEQYF.

This CDR3 reads CASSSTSSGNTIYF. The DNA of the CDR3 is TGTGCCAGCAGTTCGACAAGCTCTGGAAACACCATATATTTT. The chain recombines TRBV28 with TRBJ1-3, with D unresolved. Germline CDR1 MDHEN, CDR2 SYDVKM. Deletions cut 4 bases from V and 0 bases from J, with 7 bases between. The CDR3 has 14 amino acids.

The rearrangement joins TRBV27 to TRBJ2-1; tentative D call: TRBD1 (6 bases). The germline gives CDR1 MNHEY, CDR2 SMNVEV (reference sequence). V was trimmed by 7 bases and J by 1 base, leaving 23 bases between them. The CDR3 is 18 amino acids. The CDR3 nucleotides are TGTGCCAGCACCCCAGGGTGGGCAGGGGAAGGGTCCTACAATGAGCAGTTCTTC. Protein: CASTPGWAGEGSYNEQFF.

The chain is built from TRBV5-1 and TRBJ2-1; 8 bases align to TRBD2. The J call could be wrong; TRBJ2-7 is a better fit for the DNA end. Germline CDR1 reads SGHRS; CDR2 reads YFSETQ. This CDR3 region has 16 residues. The CDR3 bases are TGCGCCAGCAGCTTGGGGACTAGCCTCTATTACAATGAGCAGTACTTC. This gives the protein CASSLGTSLYYNEQYF.

This clonotype was counted a few times. The chain employs TRBV7-2 and TRBJ2-1; 11 positions agree with TRBD2. Germline loops: CDR1 SGHTA, CDR2 FQGNSA. V trimming: 3 bases; J trimming: 6 bases; junction bases outside the gene matches: 4. This CDR3 is 15 amino acids long. CDR3 sequence reads: CASSFTSGSGNEQFF. The CDR3 DNA reads TGTGCCAGCAGCTTCACTAGCGGGAGTGGCAATGAGCAGTTCTTC.

V usage is TRBV7-9 and J usage is TRBJ2-5, with TRBD2 matching 7 bases. Germline values: CDR1 SEHNR, CDR2 FQNEAQ (reference sequence). V lost 5 bases to trimming and J lost 5 bases; unmatched junction nucleotides: 8. This CDR3 region has 14 residues. In DNA, the CDR3 is TGTGCCAGCAGCCCCCCTTGGGGAGGGGAGACCCAGTACTTC. It specifies CASSPPWGGETQYF.

The rearrangement links TRBV28 to TRBJ2-5, with 9 bases aligning to TRBD1. This CDR3 comprises 15 residues. Germline CDR1 MDHEN, CDR2 SYDVKM. Trimming took 4 bases from V and 0 from J; bases not matched to a gene: 3. CDR3 in amino acids: CASSSTGGDQETQYF. CDR3 coding DNA: TGTGCCAGCAGTTCGACAGGGGGTGACCAAGAGACCCAGTACTTC.

This clonotype was recorded at least ten times. This rearrangement joins TRBV27 to TRBJ2-6, with D tentatively TRBD2 (5 bases). Trimming pared 3 bases from V and 3 bases from J, leaving 9 bases between. This CDR3 comprises 15 residues. Germline CDR1 is MNHEY and CDR2 is SMNVEV (reference sequence). The CDR3 sequence: CASSFGVGGANVLTF. The CDR3 nucleotides read TGTGCCAGCAGTTTCGGGGTAGGTGGGGCCAACGTCCTGACTTTC.

This clonotype was picked up many times. V is TRBV6-1 and J is TRBJ1-1; no clear D. The V end lost 7 bases, the J end lost 4 bases, and 13 bases lay between the germline ends. CDR3 length: 13 residues. Germline assignment: CDR1 MNHNS and CDR2 SASEGT. Here the CDR3 reads CASILLFGTEAFF. The CDR3 DNA is TGTGCCAGCATATTGCTGTTTGGCACTGAAGCTTTCTTT.